The present T cell receptor (beta chain) was sequenced within a study of blood T cells in healthy people across ages. The CDR3 has 13 residues. Germline CDR1 and CDR2: SEHNR and FQNEAQ (reference sequence). Trimming left V 2 bases short and J 9 bases short, with 11 bases between. The second PCR ran about 6 to 11 cycles with a sample-barcoded 5' primer and J-beta primers. Each CDR3 protein gets one entry after TCRdb re-called the 5' RACE reads with MiXCR. The table shows over 750,000 distinct CDR3 sequences, with around a quarter occurring only once. The sample was also reused in another study, on T cells of mothers and their children.

The sequence came from a boy aged 5-17 years in good health. The specimen sequenced was blood. The chain couples TRBV7-9 to TRBJ2-1, with no clear D. CDR3 coding DNA: TGTGCCAGCAGCTTATTTGATTCCCTTGAGCAGTTCTTC. Its protein is CASSLFDSLEQFF.